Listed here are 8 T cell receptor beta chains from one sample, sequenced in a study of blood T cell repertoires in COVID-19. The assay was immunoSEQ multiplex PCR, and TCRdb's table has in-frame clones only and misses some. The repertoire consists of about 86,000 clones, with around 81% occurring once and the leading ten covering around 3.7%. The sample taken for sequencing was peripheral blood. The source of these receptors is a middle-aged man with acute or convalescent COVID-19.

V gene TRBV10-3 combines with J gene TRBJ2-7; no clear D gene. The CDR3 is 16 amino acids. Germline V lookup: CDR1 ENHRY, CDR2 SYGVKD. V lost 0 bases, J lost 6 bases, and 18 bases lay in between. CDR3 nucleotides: TGTGCCATCAGTGAGTCGCACAGTCTGAGATGGGTCGAGCAGTACTTC. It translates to CAISESHSLRWVEQYF.

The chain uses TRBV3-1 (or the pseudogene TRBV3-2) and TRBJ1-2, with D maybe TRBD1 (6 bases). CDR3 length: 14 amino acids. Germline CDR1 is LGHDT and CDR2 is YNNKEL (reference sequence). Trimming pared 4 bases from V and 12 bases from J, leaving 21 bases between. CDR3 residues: CASSRSGTREPNTF. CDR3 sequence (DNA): TGTGCCAGCAGCCGAAGCGGGACACGGGAGCCCAACACCTTC.

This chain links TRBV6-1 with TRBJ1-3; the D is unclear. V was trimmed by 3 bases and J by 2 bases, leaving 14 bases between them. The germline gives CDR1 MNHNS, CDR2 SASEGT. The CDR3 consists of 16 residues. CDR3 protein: CASSERRVGPGNTIYF. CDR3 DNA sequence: TGTGCCAGCAGTGAGAGGAGGGTTGGACCTGGAAACACCATATATTTT.

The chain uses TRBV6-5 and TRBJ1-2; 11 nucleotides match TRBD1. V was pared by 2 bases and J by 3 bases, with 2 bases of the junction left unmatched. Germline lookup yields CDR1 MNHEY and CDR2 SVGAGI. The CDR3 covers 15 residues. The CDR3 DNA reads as TGTGCCAGCAGTTACAGGACAGGGGGCCACTATGGCTACACCTTC. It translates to CASSYRTGGHYGYTF.

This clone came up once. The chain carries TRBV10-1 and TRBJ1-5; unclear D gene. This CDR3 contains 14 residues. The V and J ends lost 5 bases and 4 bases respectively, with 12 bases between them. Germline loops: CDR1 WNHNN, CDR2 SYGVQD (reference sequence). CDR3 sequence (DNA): TGCGCCAGCAGTCCCCGGGAGATTAATCAGCCCCAGCATTTT. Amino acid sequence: CASSPREINQPQHF.

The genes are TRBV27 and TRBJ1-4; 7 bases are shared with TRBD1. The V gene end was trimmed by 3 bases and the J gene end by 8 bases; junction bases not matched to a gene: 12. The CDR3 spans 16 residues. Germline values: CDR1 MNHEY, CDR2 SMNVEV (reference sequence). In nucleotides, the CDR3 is TGTGCCAGCAGTTTTTACGGGGACAGAAATGGGGAAAAACTGTTTTTT. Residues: CASSFYGDRNGEKLFF.

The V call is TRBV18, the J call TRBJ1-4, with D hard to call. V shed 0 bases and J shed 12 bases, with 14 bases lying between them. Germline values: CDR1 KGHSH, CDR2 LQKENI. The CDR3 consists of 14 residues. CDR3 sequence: CASSPPYTAGELFF. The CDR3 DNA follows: TGTGCCAGCTCACCACCGTATACGGCGGGTGAACTGTTTTTT.

The CDR3 coding sequence is TGTGCCTCAACTGGAGGGCCCAATGAGCAGTTCTTC. It encodes CASTGGPNEQFF. The chain recombines TRBV28 with TRBJ2-1; D is perhaps TRBD2 (6 bases). This CDR3 is 12 amino acids long. Germline V gives CDR1 MDHEN, CDR2 SYDVKM. Trimming removed 11 bases at V and 6 bases at J, with 14 bases between.